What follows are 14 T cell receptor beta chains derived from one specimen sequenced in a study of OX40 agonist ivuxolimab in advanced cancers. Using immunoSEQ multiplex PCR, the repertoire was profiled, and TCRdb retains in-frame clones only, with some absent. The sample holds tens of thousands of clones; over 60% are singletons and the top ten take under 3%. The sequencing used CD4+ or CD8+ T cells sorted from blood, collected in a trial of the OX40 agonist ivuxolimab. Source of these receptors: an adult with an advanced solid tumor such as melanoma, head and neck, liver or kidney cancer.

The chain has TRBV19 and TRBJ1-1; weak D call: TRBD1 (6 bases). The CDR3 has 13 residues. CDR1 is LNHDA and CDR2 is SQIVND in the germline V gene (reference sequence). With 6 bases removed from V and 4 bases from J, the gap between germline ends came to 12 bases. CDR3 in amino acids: CASRPRGSTEAFF. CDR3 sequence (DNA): TGTGCCAGTAGACCCAGGGGATCCACTGAAGCTTTCTTT. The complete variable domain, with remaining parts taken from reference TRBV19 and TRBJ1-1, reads DGGITQSPKYLFRKEGQNVTLSCEQNLNHDAMYWYRQDPGQGLRLIYYSQIVNDFQKGDIAEGYSVSREKKESFPLTVTSAQKNPTAFYLCASRPRGSTEAFFGQGTRLTVV.

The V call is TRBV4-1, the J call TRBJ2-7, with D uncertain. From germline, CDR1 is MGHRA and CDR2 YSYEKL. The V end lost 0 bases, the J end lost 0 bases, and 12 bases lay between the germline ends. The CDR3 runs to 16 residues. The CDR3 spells CASSQDEAPSSYEQYF. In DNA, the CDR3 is TGCGCCAGCAGCCAAGATGAAGCGCCGAGCTCCTACGAGCAGTACTTC.

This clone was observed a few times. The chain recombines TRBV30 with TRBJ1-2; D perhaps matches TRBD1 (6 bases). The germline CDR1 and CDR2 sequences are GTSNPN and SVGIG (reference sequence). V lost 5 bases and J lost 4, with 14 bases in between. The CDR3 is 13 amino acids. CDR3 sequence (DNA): TGTGCCTGGGTCAGGGGTTCTGGCTATGGCTACACCTTC. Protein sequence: CAWVRGSGYGYTF.

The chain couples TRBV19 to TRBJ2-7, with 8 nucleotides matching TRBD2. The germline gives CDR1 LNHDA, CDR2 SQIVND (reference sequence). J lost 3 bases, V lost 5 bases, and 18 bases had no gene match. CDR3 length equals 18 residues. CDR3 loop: CASSRYRSRLANFYEQYF. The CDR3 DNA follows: TGTGCCAGTAGTCGATATAGGAGCCGACTAGCGAATTTCTACGAGCAGTACTTC.

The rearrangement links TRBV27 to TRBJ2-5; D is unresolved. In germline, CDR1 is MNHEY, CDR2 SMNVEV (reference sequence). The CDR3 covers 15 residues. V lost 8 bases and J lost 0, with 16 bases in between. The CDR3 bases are TGTGCCAGCGGTACCTACGCGACACACCAAGAGACCCAGTACTTC. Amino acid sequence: CASGTYATHQETQYF.

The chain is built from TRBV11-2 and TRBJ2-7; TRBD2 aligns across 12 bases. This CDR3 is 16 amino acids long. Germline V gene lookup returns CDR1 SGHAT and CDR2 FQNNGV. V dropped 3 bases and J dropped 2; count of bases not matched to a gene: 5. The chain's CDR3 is CASSLRTSGVTYEQYF. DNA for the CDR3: TGTGCCAGCAGCTTGAGGACTAGCGGGGTGACCTACGAGCAGTACTTC. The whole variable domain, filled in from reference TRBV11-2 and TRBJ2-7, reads EAGVAQSPRYKIIEKRQSVAFWCNPISGHATLYWYQQILGQGPKLLIQFQNNGVVDDSQLPKDRFSAERLKGVDSTLKIQPAKLEDSAVYLCASSLRTSGVTYEQYFGPGTRLTVT.

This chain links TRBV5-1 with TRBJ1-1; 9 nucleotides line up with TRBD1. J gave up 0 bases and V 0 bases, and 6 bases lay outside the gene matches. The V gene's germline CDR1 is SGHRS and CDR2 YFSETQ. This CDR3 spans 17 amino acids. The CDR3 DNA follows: TGCGCCAGCAGCTTGGGACAGGGGGGTGGGATGAACACTGAAGCTTTCTTT. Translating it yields CASSLGQGGGMNTEAFF. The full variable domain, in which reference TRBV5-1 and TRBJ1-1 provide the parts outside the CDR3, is KAGVTQTPRYLIKTRGQQVTLSCSPISGHRSVSWYQQTPGQGLQFLFEYFSETQRNKGNFPGRFSGRQFSNSRSEMNVSTLELGDSALYLCASSLGQGGGMNTEAFFGQGTRLTVV.

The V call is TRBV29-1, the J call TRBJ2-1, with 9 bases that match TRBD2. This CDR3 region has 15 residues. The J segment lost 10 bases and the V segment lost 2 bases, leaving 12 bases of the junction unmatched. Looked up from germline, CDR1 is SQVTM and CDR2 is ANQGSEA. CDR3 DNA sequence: TGCAGCGTTGAACTTGGGCTTTTTAGCGGGGGCGAGCAGTTCTTC. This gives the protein CSVELGLFSGGEQFF.

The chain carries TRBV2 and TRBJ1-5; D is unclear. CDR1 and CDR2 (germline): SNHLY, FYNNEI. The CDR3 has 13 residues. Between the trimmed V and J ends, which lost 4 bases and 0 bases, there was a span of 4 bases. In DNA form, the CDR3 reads TGTGCCAGCAGTGGGTATAGCAATCAGCCCCAGCATTTT. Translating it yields CASSGYSNQPQHF.

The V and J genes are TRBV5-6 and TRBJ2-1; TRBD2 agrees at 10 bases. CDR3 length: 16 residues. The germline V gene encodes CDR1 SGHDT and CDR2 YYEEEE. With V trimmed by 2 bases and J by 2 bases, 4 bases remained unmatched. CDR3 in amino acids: CASSFRTSGTYNEQFF. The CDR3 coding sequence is TGTGCCAGCAGCTTCCGGACTAGCGGCACCTACAATGAGCAGTTCTTC.

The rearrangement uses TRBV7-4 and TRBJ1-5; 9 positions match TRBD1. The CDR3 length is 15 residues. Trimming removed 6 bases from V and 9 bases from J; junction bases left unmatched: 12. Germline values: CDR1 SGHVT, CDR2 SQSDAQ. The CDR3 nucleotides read TGTGCCAGCAGTCCGACAGGGGGTACGTCCAGGCCCCAGCATTTT. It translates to CASSPTGGTSRPQHF.

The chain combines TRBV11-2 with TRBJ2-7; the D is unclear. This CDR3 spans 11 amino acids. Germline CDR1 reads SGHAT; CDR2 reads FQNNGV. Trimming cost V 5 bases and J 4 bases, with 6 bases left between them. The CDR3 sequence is CASSAHYEQYF. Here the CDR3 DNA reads TGTGCCAGCAGCGCCCATTACGAGCAGTACTTC. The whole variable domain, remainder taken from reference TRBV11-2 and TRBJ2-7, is EAGVAQSPRYKIIEKRQSVAFWCNPISGHATLYWYQQILGQGPKLLIQFQNNGVVDDSQLPKDRFSAERLKGVDSTLKIQPAKLEDSAVYLCASSAHYEQYFGPGTRLTVT.

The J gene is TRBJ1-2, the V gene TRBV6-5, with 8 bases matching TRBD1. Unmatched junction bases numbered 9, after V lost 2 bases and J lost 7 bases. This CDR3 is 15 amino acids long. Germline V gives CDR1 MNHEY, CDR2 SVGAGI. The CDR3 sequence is CASSYITGGLRGYTF. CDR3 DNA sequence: TGTGCCAGCAGTTACATTACAGGGGGATTGCGTGGCTACACCTTC.

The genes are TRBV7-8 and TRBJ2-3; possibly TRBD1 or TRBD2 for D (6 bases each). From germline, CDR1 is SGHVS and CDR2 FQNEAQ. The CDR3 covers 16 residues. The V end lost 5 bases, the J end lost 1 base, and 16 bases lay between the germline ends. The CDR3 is CASSKGGTRRTDTQYF. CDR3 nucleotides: TGTGCCAGCAGCAAAGGCGGGACACGCCGCACAGATACGCAGTATTTT.